The rows below give T cell receptor beta chains drawn from one sample of a study of T cells in Graves' hyperthyroidism and ophthalmopathy. MiXCR was run by TCRdb on the multiplex PCR reads, yielding one entry per CDR3 protein. The table includes around 660,000 distinct CDR3 sequences, 40% to 55% detected once. The sample comprised peripheral blood or thyroid tissue (not recorded which). These receptors all come from an adult man with Graves' disease, either hyperthyroidism or ophthalmopathy (not recorded which). The CDR3 runs from the conserved cysteine through the conserved F or W. The D gene is left open where the match is weak. Some rows mark clone size as missing; the rest say once, few, many or name a class of expanded clone.

d_gene	v_gene	j_gene	abundance	CDR3nt	CDR3aa
.	TRBV7-9	TRBJ2-6	many	TGTGCCAGCAGCTTAGCGGCCAACGTCCTGACTTTC	CASSLAANVLTF
TRBD1	TRBV11-1	TRBJ2-7	.	TGTGCCAGCAGCGTAGTGGACAGGGGGGACTACGAGCAGTACTTC	CASSVVDRGDYEQYF
.	TRBV10-3	TRBJ1-2	.	TGTGCCATCAGTGAGTCAGGGCGAGACAGCATCTATGGCTACACCTTC	CAISESGRDSIYGYTF
TRBD1	TRBV5-1	TRBJ1-4	many	TGCGCCAGCAGCCCAGAGGGACAGACTAATGAAAAACTGTTTTTT	CASSPEGQTNEKLFF
.	TRBV25-1	TRBJ1-6	.	TGTGCCAGCAGTGAATCCAGAACAGGGATCGGTAATTCACCCCTCCACTTT	CASSESRTGIGNSPLHF
.	TRBV7-9	TRBJ1-6	many	TGTGCCAGCAGCTTCCAGCGTGCTTCACCCCTCCACTTT	CASSFQRASPLHF
TRBD2	TRBV29-1	TRBJ2-2	.	TGCAGCGTTGAGAAGCGGGGGAACACCGGGGAGCTGTTTTTT	CSVEKRGNTGELFF
.	TRBV29-1	TRBJ2-7	many	TGCAGCGTCGTCGGCAGGGGTCACGAGCAGTACTTC	CSVVGRGHEQYF
.	TRBV15	TRBJ1-2	.	TGTGCCACCAGCAGCCCCCGGGCGGGTACCTATGGCTACACCTTC	CATSSPRAGTYGYTF
.	TRBV2	TRBJ1-1	few	TGTGCCAGCAGTTTATCGATAGGGCGGGCTGAAGCTTTCTTT	CASSLSIGRAEAFF
.	TRBV7-8	TRBJ1-6	.	TGTGCCAGCCGCTTAGATCGTGTCAGAAGTAATTCACCCCTCCACTTT	CASRLDRVRSNSPLHF
.	TRBV7-9	TRBJ1-2	few	TGTGCCAGCAGCTTAGGTTTCCAGGGGATCGCTGGCACCTTC	CASSLGFQGIAGTF
.	TRBV12-3/TRBV12-4	TRBJ1-6	.	TGTGCCAGCAGTTTAGCCGGGGAGGGTTCACCCCTCCACTTT	CASSLAGEGSPLHF
.	TRBV7-8	TRBJ1-1	many	TGTGCCAGCAGCTTTTACACAGGGACGAACACTGAAGCTTTCTTT	CASSFYTGTNTEAFF
TRBD2	TRBV7-8	TRBJ2-5	.	TGTGCCAGCAGCTTCGGGACTAGCGGAAACCAGTACTTC	CASSFGTSGNQYF
TRBD1	TRBV29-1	TRBJ1-1	.	TGCAGCGTAGACAGGGGGCGCGGGGACGAAGCTTTCTTT	CSVDRGRGDEAFF
.	TRBV7-2	TRBJ2-2	few	TGTGCCAGCAGCTTAGCGTTTAGCGGTATGAACACCGGGGAGCTGTTTTTT	CASSLAFSGMNTGELFF
.	TRBV20-1	TRBJ1-4	.	TGCAGTGCTAGTCCGGGTTTATTCTCCCCACACCTTGGTGAAAAACTGTTTTTT	CSASPGLFSPHLGEKLFF
.	TRBV7-9	TRBJ2-7	few	TGTGCCAGCAGCCAAGATCTAAGTCAGGGGGGCTACGAGCAGTACTTC	CASSQDLSQGGYEQYF
.	TRBV29-1	TRBJ1-1	many	TGCAGCGGGGGGAACACTGAAGCTTTCTTT	CSGGNTEAFF
TRBD2	TRBV7-9	TRBJ2-7	few	TGTGCCAGCAGCTTAAGTAGGGAGGGAAACGAGCAGTACTTC	CASSLSREGNEQYF
.	TRBV7-2	TRBJ2-5	once	TGTGCCAGCAGCTTAGTAGTCGGGGGTGGGGAGACCCAGTACTTC	CASSLVVGGGETQYF
.	TRBV20-1	TRBJ1-5	.	TGCAGTGCAATAAGTTTCGCAAATAGCAATCAGCCCCAGCATTTT	CSAISFANSNQPQHF
TRBD1	TRBV7-6	TRBJ2-7	.	TGTGCCAGCAGCAACCCGGGACAGGGCCACGAGCAGTACTTC	CASSNPGQGHEQYF
TRBD1	TRBV20-1	TRBJ2-7	few	TGCAGTGCCCGTACAGGGGTTGAATCCTACGAGCAGTACTTC	CSARTGVESYEQYF
TRBD2	TRBV10-3	TRBJ2-7	many	TGTGCCACCGATCCGGGTGGCAGCGGGGGTTACGAGCAGTACTTC	CATDPGGSGGYEQYF
TRBD1	TRBV2	TRBJ2-7	.	TGTGCCAGCAGTATGGGACAGGGTCCGGTCGAGCAGTACTTC	CASSMGQGPVEQYF
.	TRBV5-1	TRBJ2-5	.	TGCGCCAGCAGCTTGACCGCGGGAAGTGGGGGGGAGACCCAGTACTTC	CASSLTAGSGGETQYF
TRBD1	TRBV11-1	TRBJ1-2	.	TGTGCCAGCAGCTCCGGACAGGGGGCATCGGTGGATGGCTACACCTTC	CASSSGQGASVDGYTF
.	TRBV5-1	TRBJ2-2	few	TGCGCCAGCAGCTTGGCGCCGTCGGGGCTCAACACCGGGGAGCTGTTTTTT	CASSLAPSGLNTGELFF
TRBD2	TRBV7-2	TRBJ2-5	.	TGTGCCAGCAGCCCGGGACTAGCGGGGGGCGAAGAGACCCAGTACTTC	CASSPGLAGGEETQYF
TRBD1	TRBV7-9	TRBJ1-6	.	TGTGCCAGCAGCTTAGGGGACAGCAAGCATTCACCCCTCCACTTT	CASSLGDSKHSPLHF
.	TRBV9	TRBJ1-1	many	TGTGCCAGCAGCCCAGGACAGACATTGAACACTGAAGCTTTCTTT	CASSPGQTLNTEAFF
TRBD2	TRBV7-9	TRBJ2-7	few	TGTGCCAGCAGCTTGGCCAGCGGGGGCTCCTACGAGCAGTACTTC	CASSLASGGSYEQYF
.	TRBV11-2	TRBJ1-5	few	TGTGCCAGCGTTGGGACATCGATCAATCAGCCCCAGCATTTT	CASVGTSINQPQHF
TRBD2	TRBV20-1	TRBJ2-5	.	TGCAGTGCTGGTAGCGGGAGGGTTCAAGAGACCCGGTACTTC	CSAGSGRVQETRYF
.	TRBV6-6	TRBJ2-5	.	TGTGCCAGCAGGCCTCCATCTCAAGAGACCCAGTACTTC	CASRPPSQETQYF
.	TRBV15	TRBJ2-5	once	TGTGCCACCAGCGCGGTTGGCCAAGAGACCCAGTACTTC	CATSAVGQETQYF
.	TRBV24-1	TRBJ2-6	.	TGTGCCACCAGTGAACCGGGGACTGGGGCCAACGTCCTGACTTTC	CATSEPGTGANVLTF
.	TRBV29-1	TRBJ2-7	few	TGCAGCGTTGAAGGACAGGTGGGAGAGCAGTACTTC	CSVEGQVGEQYF
TRBD1	TRBV2	TRBJ1-1	many	TGTGCCAGCAGTCGAACAGGGGATACTGAAGCTTTCTTT	CASSRTGDTEAFF
.	TRBV29-1	TRBJ2-7	.	TGCAGCGTTGGGTTGTTGGACAGCGGATTAGACTACGAGCAGTACTTC	CSVGLLDSGLDYEQYF
.	TRBV10-3	TRBJ2-3	.	TGTGCCATCAGTGAGTCCAGAGATACGCAGTATTTT	CAISESRDTQYF
TRBD1	TRBV28	TRBJ1-2	.	TGTGCCAGCAGTTTAAATGGGGACAGTACCTATGGCTACACCTTC	CASSLNGDSTYGYTF
TRBD1	TRBV20-1	TRBJ2-5	.	TGCAGTGAAGGACAGGGTTTGGAGACCCAGTACTTC	CSEGQGLETQYF
TRBD1	TRBV5-5	TRBJ1-2	.	TGTGCCACCCGACCACAGACAGGGGGGGATGGCTACACCTTC	CATRPQTGGDGYTF
TRBD1	TRBV7-8	TRBJ1-6	.	TGTGCCAGCAGCTTGGGACAGAGCCCTTCACCCCTCCACTTT	CASSLGQSPSPLHF
TRBD1	TRBV7-9	TRBJ1-1	.	TGTGCCAGCAGCTTAGCGGGACAGGGTGTTAACACTGAAGCTTTCTTT	CASSLAGQGVNTEAFF
.	TRBV10-3	TRBJ1-4	.	TGTGCCATCAGTGAAGACAGTAATGAAAAACTGTTTTTT	CAISEDSNEKLFF
TRBD2	TRBV7-2	TRBJ2-5	few	TGTGCCAGCAGCCTCAGGGAGGGAGAGACCCAGTACTTC	CASSLREGETQYF
.	TRBV25-1	TRBJ1-2	.	TGTGCCAGCAGTGAATGGGTGGCGCGAGGCTACACCTTC	CASSEWVARGYTF
.	TRBV10-3	TRBJ1-1	many	TGTGCCATCAGGTTCGACAGGCAACCCGAAGCTTTCTTT	CAIRFDRQPEAFF
.	TRBV29-1	TRBJ1-2	.	TGCAGCGGCATTAACAGGGACCGAAGCTATGGCTACACCTTC	CSGINRDRSYGYTF